This is a list of T cell receptor beta chains from one sample in a study of CD8+ T cells in alopecia areata. The protocol was immunoSEQ multiplex PCR, while the TCRdb copy is restricted to in-frame clones and leaves out a portion. The sample has around 130,000 clones; roughly 54% are singletons. Sequencing was performed on CD4+ T cells sorted from blood, taken at week 0. Receptors originate from a human donor with alopecia areata. Each CDR3 is given with its conserved first and last residue. D genes are given only for firm matches. For some rows the clone size is stated as once, few or many, or as a class when expanded; others skip it.

clone_size | j_call | v_call | d_call | cdr3_aa
few | TRBJ2-7 | TRBV28 | - | CASSSLSGGLYEQYF
- | TRBJ2-3 | TRBV4-3 | TRBD1 | CASSQDPDRGTDTQYF
- | TRBJ2-3 | TRBV4-1 | - | CASRARGGTDTQYF
- | TRBJ1-1 | TRBV14 | - | CASSRAGRYTEAFF
- | TRBJ1-1 | TRBV7-2 | TRBD1 | CASSLGTGGPFTEAFF
- | TRBJ1-1 | TRBV30 | - | CAWSVNSGVNTEAFF
- | TRBJ2-3 | TRBV9 | TRBD2 | CASSPQGLGAGGLSTDTQYF
few | TRBJ1-5 | TRBV7-3 | - | CASSPEGTISNQPQHF
- | TRBJ1-1 | TRBV2 | - | CASTKVRDKNTEAFF
- | TRBJ1-3 | TRBV7-2 | - | CASSLARGNTIYF
- | TRBJ2-5 | TRBV4-2 | TRBD1 | CASSQDGQGMETQYF
few | TRBJ1-1 | TRBV19 | - | CASSIGARQNTEAFF
- | TRBJ1-6 | TRBV5-4 | - | CASRIQVDNSPLHF
- | TRBJ2-7 | TRBV30 | - | CAWRRGAGITYEQYF
- | TRBJ1-2 | TRBV9 | - | CASSVSEYGGLYGYTF
- | TRBJ1-2 | TRBV27 | - | CASSESRGGGYTF
few | TRBJ1-6 | TRBV7-8 | TRBD1 | CASRFLPGQHNSPLHF
- | TRBJ2-6 | TRBV5-1 | - | CASKVGGANVLTF
- | TRBJ2-7 | TRBV5-4 | TRBD2 | CASSPRGEKAYEQYF
- | TRBJ2-4 | TRBV6-1 | - | CASSPRGPQDIQYF
few | TRBJ2-3 | TRBV28 | - | CASSRPPSADTQYF
- | TRBJ2-1 | TRBV14 | - | CASSYSHNEQFF
- | TRBJ2-2 | TRBV9 | - | CASSVGSSASGELFF
- | TRBJ1-4 | TRBV10-3 | TRBD1 | CATNRGSHEKLFF
- | TRBJ2-2 | TRBV7-2 | - | CASSLTLGGELFF
few | TRBJ2-7 | TRBV7-9 | TRBD2 | CASSIKAGSEQYF
- | TRBJ2-5 | TRBV5-1 | - | CASSLYIPQETQYF
once | TRBJ2-5 | TRBV5-4 | TRBD2 | CASSLDYLAGDGETQYF
few | TRBJ1-1 | TRBV9 | TRBD1 | CASSGLGTGGLSNTEAFF
- | TRBJ2-3 | TRBV30 | - | CAWSSGDGTDTQYF
once | TRBJ1-4 | TRBV9 | - | CASSVNRGGNEKLFF
- | TRBJ1-6 | TRBV5-1 | - | CASRQDSFSPLHF
- | TRBJ1-2 | TRBV2 | TRBD1 | CASRGQADYGYTF
- | TRBJ2-1 | TRBV19 | TRBD2 | CASSMASGFYNEQFF
- | TRBJ1-2 | TRBV30 | TRBD1 | CAWSVPLDRGRKGYTF
- | TRBJ1-6 | TRBV30 | - | CAWSFGFSHSPLHF
- | TRBJ2-3 | TRBV7-8 | - | CASSLKGPGLLTDTQYF
- | TRBJ2-3 | TRBV7-2 | - | CASSPRGTDTQYF
- | TRBJ2-1 | TRBV25-1 | TRBD2 | CASTASGDLNEQFF
- | TRBJ2-1 | TRBV7-9 | TRBD2 | CASSLAGTSGRYNEQFF
- | TRBJ2-1 | TRBV7-2 | TRBD2 | CASTLAGGPHEQFF